One sample yielded the 26 T cell receptor beta chains listed below, sequenced in a study of blood T cell repertoires in COVID-19. Clones were read by immunoSEQ multiplex PCR, and TCRdb kept only the in-frame ones, dropping some. Found here are 150,000 to 200,000 clones, over 80% of them singletons; the top ten hold about 4.9%. Specimen: peripheral blood. These receptors originate from a woman in her 30s with acute or convalescent COVID-19.

The V call is TRBV2, the J call TRBJ2-5; 9 bases are a match to TRBD2. The CDR3 consists of 14 residues. V lost 5 bases, J lost 4 bases, and 5 bases stayed unmatched. Per germline, CDR1 SNHLY and CDR2 FYNNEI. CDR3: CASSPSGVGETQYF. CDR3 sequence (DNA): TGTGCCAGCAGTCCTAGCGGGGTCGGAGAGACCCAGTACTTC.

CDR3: CASSMGRGFGYTF. CDR3 nucleotide sequence: TGTGCCAGTAGTATGGGCAGGGGATTTGGCTACACCTTC. V gene TRBV19 combines with J gene TRBJ1-2, with D possibly being TRBD1 (6 bases). There are 13 residues in the CDR3. Trimming pared 3 bases from V and 7 bases from J, leaving 12 bases between. CDR1 and CDR2 from the germline V gene are LNHDA and SQIVND (reference sequence).

The chain joins TRBV20-1 to TRBJ1-2; 9 positions match TRBD1. The germline V gene has CDR1 DFQATT and CDR2 SNEGSKA (reference sequence). The CDR3 extends over 13 amino acids. Trimming at V came to 3 bases and at J to 5 bases, leaving 4 bases not matched to a gene. The chain's CDR3 is CSASGDRDYGYTF. DNA of the CDR3: TGCAGTGCTAGTGGGGACAGGGATTATGGCTACACCTTC.

The chain carries TRBV12-3 or TRBV12-4 and TRBJ1-2; weak D call: TRBD1 (6 bases). V gave up 4 bases and J gave up 4 bases, with 10 bases separating them. This CDR3 region has 13 residues. The CDR3 region has the DNA TGTGCCAGCAGTTCGGGACACTTCTATGGCTACACCTTC. Translated, it gives CASSSGHFYGYTF.

The CDR3 coding sequence is TGTGCCAGCACCCTACAGGGGAATCACCAAGAGACCCAGTACTTC. Protein sequence: CASTLQGNHQETQYF. The chain carries TRBV27 and TRBJ2-5; TRBD1 matches 7 bases. Looked up from germline, CDR1 is MNHEY and CDR2 is SMNVEV (reference sequence). With V trimmed by 7 bases and J by 0 bases, 8 bases remained unmatched. The CDR3 loop spans 15 amino acids.

The rearrangement joins TRBV7-8 to TRBJ2-2, with TRBD2 identical over 12 bases. The ends lost 10 bases at V and 6 bases at J; junction bases unmatched: 12. CDR1 SGHVS and CDR2 FQNEAQ come from the germline V gene. CDR3 size: 16 residues. Written as DNA, the CDR3 is TGTGCCACCCGAAAATCGGCTAGCGGGGGGGCCGGGGAGCTGTTTTTT. Its translation: CATRKSASGGAGELFF.

Notes on this clone: The same CDR3 can be traced to other DNA sequences in this sample. V and J are TRBV7-2 and TRBJ2-3, with 8 bases matching TRBD2. The germline CDR1 and CDR2 sequences are SGHTA and FQGNSA. The CDR3 totals 14 residues. The junction had 2 bases not matched to a gene; V was cut back by 5 bases and J by 1 base. The CDR3 region is CASSPTSGTDTQYF. CDR3 in DNA: TGTGCCAGCAGCCCGACTAGCGGCACAGATACGCAGTATTTT.

This sequence joins TRBV5-4 and TRBJ1-1; D is unclear. The CDR3 is 12 residues long. Germline V gene sequence: CDR1 SGHNT, CDR2 YYREEE (reference sequence). V was shortened by 4 bases and J by 4 bases, with 8 bases between the two germline ends. CDR3 region: CASSRQATEAFF. The CDR3 DNA reads as TGTGCCAGCAGCAGACAAGCCACTGAAGCTTTCTTT.

This clone occurred once. This rearrangement joins TRBV9 to TRBJ2-3, with a weak D call TRBD2 (6 bases). The CDR3 runs 14 residues. The germline V gene has CDR1 SGDLS and CDR2 YYNGEE. V lost 7 bases and J 1 base, leaving 13 bases between the germline ends. CDR3 sequence reads: CASSLGGGTDTQYF. The CDR3, as DNA: TGTGCCAGCTCCCTCGGGGGAGGCACAGATACGCAGTATTTT.

The rearrangement uses TRBV6-5 and TRBJ1-2; weak D call: TRBD1 (5 bases). V dropped 5 bases and J dropped 7 bases, with 14 bases sitting between them. This CDR3 comprises 13 residues. Germline loops: CDR1 MNHEY, CDR2 SVGAGI. The CDR3 DNA sequence: TGTGCCAGCAGTCCGTATTTAGGGGCTGGCTACACCTTC. Its protein product is CASSPYLGAGYTF.

Points on this clone: The same CDR3 is also encoded by other DNA sequences in this sample. The V and J genes are TRBV5-1 and TRBJ1-1; 7 bases are a match to TRBD1. The CDR3 is made up of 13 amino acids. Trimming cost V 4 bases and J 1 base; bases outside gene matches: 1. The germline V gene encodes CDR1 SGHRS and CDR2 YFSETQ. Written as DNA, the CDR3 is TGCGCCAGCAGCCGGACAGGGAACACTGAAGCTTTCTTT. It specifies CASSRTGNTEAFF.

The rearrangement links TRBV4-1 to TRBJ1-4, with D unresolved. Deletions cut 0 bases from V and 3 bases from J, with 8 bases between. CDR1 and CDR2 from the germline V gene are MGHRA and YSYEKL. CDR3 length: 15 residues. The CDR3 spells CASSQEQVANEKLFF. CDR3 DNA sequence: TGCGCCAGCAGCCAAGAGCAGGTCGCTAATGAAAAACTGTTTTTT.

The chain is built from TRBV28 and TRBJ2-7; 8 bases map to TRBD1. Looked up from germline, CDR1 is MDHEN and CDR2 is SYDVKM. This CDR3 region has 13 residues. After removal of 6 bases from V and 5 bases from J, the junction contained 6 bases not matched to a gene. The CDR3 coding sequence is TGTGCCAGCAGAGGACAGGGCGTCCACGAGCAGTACTTC. Its protein product is CASRGQGVHEQYF.

The genes are TRBV11-2 and TRBJ2-1; 8 bases agree with TRBD1. Per germline, CDR1 SGHAT and CDR2 FQNNGV. This CDR3 comprises 16 residues. Trimming cost V 4 bases and J 2 bases; bases outside gene matches: 7. The CDR3 here is CASSSFRGPAYNEQFF. In nucleotides, the CDR3 is TGTGCCAGCAGCTCATTCAGGGGGCCAGCCTACAATGAGCAGTTCTTC.

The chain combines TRBV6-2 or TRBV6-3 with TRBJ2-5, with 8 bases lining up with TRBD2. The CDR3 covers 15 residues. The J segment lost 1 base and the V segment lost 0 bases, leaving 1 base of the junction unmatched. Germline assignment: CDR1 MNHEY and CDR2 SVGEGT. CDR3: CASSYSGLVQETQYF. As DNA, the CDR3 is TGTGCCAGCAGTTACTCGGGACTAGTCCAAGAGACCCAGTACTTC.

The chain is built from TRBV29-1 and TRBJ2-7; 14 bases match TRBD2. Trimming took 2 bases from V and 4 from J; bases not matched to a gene: 4. CDR3 size: 15 residues. Germline V CDR1 and CDR2: SQVTM, ANQGSEA. The CDR3 region has the DNA TGCAGCGTTGAAATTAGACTAGCGGGAGGGTACGAGCAGTACTTC. Translation gives CSVEIRLAGGYEQYF.

The chain links TRBV5-1 to TRBJ1-6; 9 bases are shared with TRBD1. V lost 4 bases, J lost 6 bases, and 8 bases stayed unmatched. Germline V gene lookup returns CDR1 SGHRS and CDR2 YFSETQ. The CDR3 is made up of 16 amino acids. The CDR3 nucleotides are TGCGCCAGCAGCCCCGGGACAGGGTACCCTAATTCACCCCTCCACTTT. Its protein is CASSPGTGYPNSPLHF.

As DNA, the CDR3 is TGCAGCGTTGAGGGGCAGGGGACTGAAGCTTTCTTT. This encodes CSVEGQGTEAFF. The chain recombines TRBV29-1 with TRBJ1-1; the D gene is possibly TRBD1 (6 bases). The CDR3 is 12 amino acids. V was cut by 3 bases and J by 5 bases, with 10 bases left in between. Germline V gene lookup returns CDR1 SQVTM and CDR2 ANQGSEA.

The CDR3 DNA follows: TGTGCCAGCAGCTTAGCCAGGGGGCAAAATTCACCCCTCCACTTT. Residues: CASSLARGQNSPLHF. The chain combines TRBV7-9 with TRBJ1-6; 8 nucleotides line up with TRBD1. Germline V CDR1 and CDR2: SEHNR, FQNEAQ (reference sequence). With V trimmed by 0 bases and J by 7 bases, 2 bases remained unmatched. This CDR3 contains 15 residues.

CDR3 DNA: TGTGCCACACCCCAGACTAGCGGCCAAGAGACCCAGTACTTC. Residues: CATPQTSGQETQYF. The chain uses TRBV10-3 and TRBJ2-5; TRBD2 aligns across 9 bases. The CDR3 runs 14 residues. The junction had 7 bases not matched to a gene; V was cut back by 10 bases and J by 1 base. CDR1 is ENHRY, CDR2 SYGVKD, per germline.

The chain carries TRBV5-6 and TRBJ1-1, with D uncertain. This CDR3 has 15 amino acids. Per the germline V gene, CDR1 is SGHDT and CDR2 is YYEEEE. Trimming took 0 bases from V and 1 from J, leaving 10 bases between them. The CDR3 nucleotides read TGTGCCAGCAGCTTGGTGGGCGGGTCGAACACTGAAGCTTTCTTT. It is translated as CASSLVGGSNTEAFF.

This clone occurred a few times. The rearrangement links TRBV3-1 (or the pseudogene TRBV3-2) to TRBJ1-4; no clear D gene. V lost 1 base to trimming and J lost 5 bases, with 11 bases between them. CDR1 LGHDT and CDR2 YNNKEL come from the germline V gene (reference sequence). The CDR3 has 15 amino acids. CDR3 protein: CASSQGSALNEKLFF. CDR3 sequence (DNA): TGTGCCAGCAGCCAAGGAAGCGCCTTGAATGAAAAACTGTTTTTT.

The V gene is TRBV5-6, the J gene TRBJ1-5; 7 bases are a match to TRBD1. Germline loops: CDR1 SGHDT, CDR2 YYEEEE. Trimming at V came to 4 bases and at J to 5 bases, leaving 9 bases not matched to a gene. The CDR3 is 15 residues long. The CDR3 DNA reads TGTGCCAGCAGCACTTCGACAGGGTATTATCAGCCCCAGCATTTT. Encoded protein: CASSTSTGYYQPQHF.

V gene TRBV10-3 combines with J gene TRBJ2-7, with D perhaps matching TRBD1 (5 bases). The CDR3 is made up of 16 amino acids. V was cut by 0 bases and J by 3 bases, with 15 bases left in between. CDR1 ENHRY and CDR2 SYGVKD come from the germline V gene. CDR3 amino acids: CAISESGAVKGYEQYF. CDR3 nucleotides: TGTGCCATCAGTGAGTCAGGGGCAGTCAAAGGCTACGAGCAGTACTTC.

The chain has TRBV9 and TRBJ1-2, with 9 bases lining up with TRBD1. Germline V CDR1 and CDR2: SGDLS, YYNGEE. CDR3 size: 15 residues. Trimming took 3 bases from V and 3 from J; bases not matched to a gene: 6. This chain's CDR3 is CASSAHRGQDYGYTF. The CDR3 region has the DNA TGTGCCAGCAGCGCACACAGGGGGCAAGACTATGGCTACACCTTC.

CDR3 sequence (DNA): TGTGCAAGCGAGGGCCAGAACTATGGCTACACCTTC. Its translation is CASEGQNYGYTF. The rearrangement links TRBV2 to TRBJ1-2; no definite D call. CDR1 and CDR2 from the germline V gene are SNHLY and FYNNEI. The CDR3 spans 12 residues.